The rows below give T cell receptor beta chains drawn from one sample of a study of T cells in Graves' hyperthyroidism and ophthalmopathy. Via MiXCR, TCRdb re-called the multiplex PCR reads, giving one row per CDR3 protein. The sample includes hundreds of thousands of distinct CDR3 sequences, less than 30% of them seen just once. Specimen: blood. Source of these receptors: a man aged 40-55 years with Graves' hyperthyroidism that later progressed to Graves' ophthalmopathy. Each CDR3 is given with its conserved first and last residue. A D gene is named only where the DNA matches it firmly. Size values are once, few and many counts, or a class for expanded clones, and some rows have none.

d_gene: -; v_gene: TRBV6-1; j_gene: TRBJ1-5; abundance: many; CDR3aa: CATTGTNSNQPQHF; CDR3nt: TGTGCCACCACAGGGACCAATAGCAATCAGCCCCAGCATTTT
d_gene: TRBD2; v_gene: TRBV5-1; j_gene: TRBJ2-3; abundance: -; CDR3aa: CASSPAGRGSSTDTQYF; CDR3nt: TGCGCCAGCAGCCCCGCCGGGAGGGGCTCTTCGACAGATACGCAGTATTTT
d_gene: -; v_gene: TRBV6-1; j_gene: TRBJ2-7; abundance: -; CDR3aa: CASRSNREWNDEQYF; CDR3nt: TGTGCCAGCCGGAGTAACAGGGAATGGAATGACGAGCAGTACTTC
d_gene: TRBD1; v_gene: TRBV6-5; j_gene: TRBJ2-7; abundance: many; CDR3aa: CASSYAGQGSYEQYF; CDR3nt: TGTGCCAGCAGTTACGCAGGACAGGGATCCTACGAGCAGTACTTC
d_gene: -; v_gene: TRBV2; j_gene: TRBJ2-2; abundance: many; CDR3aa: CASKSHSTGELFF; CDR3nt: TGTGCCAGCAAGTCCCACTCCACCGGGGAGCTGTTTTTT
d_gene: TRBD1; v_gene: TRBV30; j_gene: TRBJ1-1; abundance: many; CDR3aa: CAWGQGRNTEAFF; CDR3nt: TGTGCCTGGGGACAGGGGAGAAACACTGAAGCTTTCTTT
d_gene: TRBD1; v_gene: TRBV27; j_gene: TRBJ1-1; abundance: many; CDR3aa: CATNETGALTDTEAFF; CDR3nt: TGTGCCACCAACGAGACAGGGGCCTTAACGGACACTGAAGCTTTCTTT
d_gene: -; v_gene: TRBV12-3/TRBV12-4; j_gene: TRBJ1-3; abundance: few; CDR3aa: CATGGSTGNTIYF; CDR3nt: TGTGCCACCGGGGGGTCGACTGGAAACACCATATATTTT
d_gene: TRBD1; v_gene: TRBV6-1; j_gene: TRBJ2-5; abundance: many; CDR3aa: CASSQNRGLETQYF; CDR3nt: TGTGCCAGCAGTCAAAACAGGGGGCTAGAGACCCAGTACTTC
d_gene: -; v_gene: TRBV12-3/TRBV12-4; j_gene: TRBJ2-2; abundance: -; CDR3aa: CASSLKGSGELFF; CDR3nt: TGTGCCAGCAGTTTAAAGGGGTCCGGGGAGCTGTTTTTT
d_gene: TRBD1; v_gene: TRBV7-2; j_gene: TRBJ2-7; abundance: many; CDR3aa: CASSSNRGLNEQYF; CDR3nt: TGTGCCAGCAGCTCGAACAGGGGGCTCAACGAGCAGTACTTC
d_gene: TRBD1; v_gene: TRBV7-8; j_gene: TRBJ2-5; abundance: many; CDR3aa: CASSPTKPGQQETQYF; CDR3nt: TGTGCCAGCAGCCCCACAAAGCCGGGACAGCAAGAGACCCAGTACTTC
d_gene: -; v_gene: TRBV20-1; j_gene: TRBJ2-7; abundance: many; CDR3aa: CSASLRRSEQYF; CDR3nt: TGCAGTGCCTCACTCAGACGGTCCGAGCAGTACTTC
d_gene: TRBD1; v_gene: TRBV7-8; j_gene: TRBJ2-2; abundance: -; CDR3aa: CASSPRDRGNTGELFF; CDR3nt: TGTGCCAGCAGCCCAAGGGACAGGGGGAACACCGGGGAGCTGTTTTTT
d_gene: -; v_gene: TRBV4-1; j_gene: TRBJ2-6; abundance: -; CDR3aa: CASSQGAASSPGANVLTF; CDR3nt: TGCGCCAGCAGCCAAGGGGCGGCTAGTTCACCCGGGGCCAACGTCCTGACTTTC
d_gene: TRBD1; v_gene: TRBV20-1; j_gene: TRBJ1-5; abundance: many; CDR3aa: CSAQDRGKEPQHF; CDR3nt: TGCAGTGCTCAAGACAGGGGAAAGGAGCCCCAGCATTTT
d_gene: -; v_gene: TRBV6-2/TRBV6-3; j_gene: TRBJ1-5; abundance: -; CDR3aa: CASNTRAPREPQHF; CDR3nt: TGTGCCAGCAATACCCGGGCCCCGAGGGAGCCCCAGCATTTT
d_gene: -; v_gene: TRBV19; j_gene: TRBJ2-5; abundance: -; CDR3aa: CASSMTEEETQYF; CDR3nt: TGTGCCAGTAGTATGACAGAAGAAGAGACCCAGTACTTC
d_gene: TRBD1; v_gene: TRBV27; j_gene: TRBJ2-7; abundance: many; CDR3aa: CASIEVGRDRGAYEQYF; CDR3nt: TGTGCCAGCATCGAAGTGGGCCGGGACAGGGGCGCCTACGAGCAGTACTTC
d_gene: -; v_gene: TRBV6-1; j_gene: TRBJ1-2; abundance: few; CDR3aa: CASSDRGHYGYTF; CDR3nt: TGTGCCAGCAGTGACAGGGGCCACTATGGCTACACCTTC
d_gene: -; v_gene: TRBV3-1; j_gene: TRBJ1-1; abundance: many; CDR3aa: CASSQVSRYNEAFF; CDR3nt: TGTGCCAGCAGCCAAGTTTCCAGGTATAATGAAGCTTTCTTT
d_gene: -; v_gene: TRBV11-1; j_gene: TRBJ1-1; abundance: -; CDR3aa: CASSLPDPRGTEAFF; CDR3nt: TGTGCCAGCAGCTTACCGGACCCTCGAGGCACTGAAGCTTTCTTT
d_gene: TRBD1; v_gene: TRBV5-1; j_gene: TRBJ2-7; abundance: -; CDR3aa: CASSLGDRAHEQYF; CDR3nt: TGCGCCAGCAGCTTGGGGGACAGGGCTCACGAGCAGTACTTC
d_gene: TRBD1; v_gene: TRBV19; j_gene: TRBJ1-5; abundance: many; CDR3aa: CASKPSGTGGFYSNQPQHF; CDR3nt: TGTGCCAGTAAGCCCTCCGGGACAGGGGGATTCTATAGCAATCAGCCCCAGCATTTT
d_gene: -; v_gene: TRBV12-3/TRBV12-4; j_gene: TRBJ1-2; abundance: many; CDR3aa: CASSPPTVTGYGYTF; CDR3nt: TGTGCCAGCAGTCCGCCGACAGTGACAGGCTATGGCTACACCTTC
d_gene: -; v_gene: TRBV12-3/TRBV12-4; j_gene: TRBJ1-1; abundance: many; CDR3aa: CASSPEPGEYTEAFF; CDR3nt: TGTGCCAGCAGCCCTGAGCCAGGGGAGTACACTGAAGCTTTCTTT